The present entry profiles one TCR beta chain with its context. Its antigen remains undetermined. Base qualities are missing; no much larger clone stands one base away. TCRbeta CDR3 regions were amplified from genomic DNA by means of the immunoSEQ Assay, a bias-controlled multiplex PCR. Concerning the study's data processing: The number of nucleated cells in each sample was estimated from the amplification of reference gene primers within the assay. To quantify the absolute abundance of each unique TCRbeta CDR3 rearrangement, sequence reads were collapsed and filtered. For each sample, productive Simpson clonality was calculated as the square root of Simpson's diversity index over productive rearrangements. TCRdb holds this immuneACCESS table with in-frame rearrangements only. Some clones are missing; in checked studies, unresolved V genes explain under half, and the rest has no known cause. That table is the source of V, J and clone size, and D and trimming were worked out from the DNA. The table for this sample lists 200,000 to 300,000 clones; roughly 81% of them were counted only once. The ten biggest clones cover more than 4% of the sample.

This sample is part of a study of blood T cell repertoires in COVID-19 (dated by TCRdb to about 2020). About the study as a whole: Collaborator samples came from the United States, Italy and Spain and covered acute and convalescent phases of COVID-19. The prospective study material was composed of cDNA or gDNA derived from T cells, B-cell-depleted T cells, or PBMCs. Subjects who had been exposed to COVID-19, were actively infected with it, or had recovered from it provided the deeply sampled blood TCRbeta repertoires that made up the dataset. The repertoires were released in a freely available public database meant as a resource for research on the immune response to SARS-CoV-2. Samples were obtained from the ongoing ImmuneRACE study (first 160 participants) and from 950 to 1,500 subjects provided by 6 global collaborators. The sample metadata nearly always contained a de-identified subject ID, COVID-19 status, age in years and sex. Where available, HLA class I and class II types were taken from metadata supplied by the sample provider and were not determined by assay-based typing.

Inclusive of the bounding cysteine and phenylalanine, the CDR3 is 14 residues long. Just CDR3 DNA is preserved here, 42 bases in frame from base 1. From the germline V gene, CDR1 is WSHSY and CDR2 is SAAADI. V lost 5 bases and J lost 4 bases, and the count of bases not matched to a germline gene is 4. The paper as a whole reports these results and caveats: The amount of clinical and demographic metadata varied by source and participant and was provided uncurated.

Collaborating institutions collected whole blood in K2EDTA tubes following their own protocols. For TCRbeta analysis, collaborators shipped samples as frozen whole blood, isolated PBMCs, or DNA extracted from either of those sample types. The specimen sequenced was peripheral blood. The sequence is built from TRBV10-2 and TRBJ1-1; 10 bases in between match TRBD1. The source of this sequence is a man over 45 with acute or convalescent COVID-19. The CDR3 reads as follows: CASSPRTGGTEAFF. The DNA sequence is TGCGCCAGCAGTCCTCGGACAGGGGGCACTGAAGCTTTCTTT.